The sample holds many counts of the clone carrying this T cell receptor (beta chain). No antigen is known for it. In germline, CDR1 is SGHRS, CDR2 YFSETQ. This CDR3 contains 15 residues. The V gene end was trimmed by 4 bases and the J gene end by 6 bases; junction bases not matched to a gene: 8. Aged 18 to 65, the patients had hyperthyroidism that was newly diagnosed and had lasted under 2 months. RNA transcripts provided the source from which TCR beta CDR3 regions were amplified. HTBI primers drove first-round RT-PCR of the TCR CDR3. TCRdb re-called the multiplex PCR reads with MiXCR, one entry per CDR3 protein. The table lists some 180,000 distinct CDR3 sequences, over 15% of them singletons. The data derive from a study of T cells in Graves' hyperthyroidism and ophthalmopathy. Study observations and caveats: Ophthalmopathy was separated from stable hyperthyroidism by a 13 V-J model. Blood also held most thyroid clonotypes expanded beyond 0.001.

Sequencing used blood. J is TRBJ2-7 and V is TRBV5-1; 12 positions agree with TRBD2. This clonotype was sampled from a woman aged 50 to 65 with Graves' hyperthyroidism. CDR3 nucleotides: TGCGCCAGCAGCCGGACTAGCGGGGTTAATCTCGAGCAGTACTTC. Translated, it gives CASSRTSGVNLEQYF.